These 27 T cell receptor beta chains share one sample of origin, sequenced in a study of radiotherapy plus CTLA-4 blockade in lung cancer. Assay used: immunoSEQ multiplex PCR; TCRdb lists only in-frame clones, some missing. The repertoire holds about 76,000 clones, 78% seen once, with 22% in the top ten. The sequences come from peripheral blood, collected from a patient treated with radiotherapy plus ipilimumab. The receptors were sampled from a human donor with non-small cell lung cancer whose response to radiotherapy plus ipilimumab could not be evaluated. Some clones in this sample may be carry-over from other donors' samples.

V is TRBV5-5 and J is TRBJ1-5, with D unresolved. Germline CDR1 SGHKS, CDR2 YYEKEE (reference sequence). The CDR3 runs 14 residues. Trimming shortened V by 0 bases and J by 3 bases, and 7 bases separated the two germline ends. Here the CDR3 reads CASSLEPFNQPQHF. In nucleotides, the CDR3 is TGTGCCAGCAGCTTGGAGCCATTCAATCAGCCCCAGCATTTT.

The chain recombines TRBV6-1 with TRBJ2-3; 7 nucleotides agree with TRBD1. This CDR3 is built from 17 residues. The germline CDR1 and CDR2 sequences are MNHNS and SASEGT. Trimming at V came to 4 bases and at J to 3 bases, leaving 13 bases not matched to a gene. The CDR3 loop reads CASSGGQARIGTDTQYF. The CDR3 DNA follows: TGTGCCAGCAGTGGAGGACAGGCCCGAATTGGAACAGATACGCAGTATTTT.

This clone was detected a few times. This sequence joins TRBV11-2 and TRBJ1-1; D remains unclear. The CDR3 sequence is 14 residues long. Trimming left V 3 bases short and J 0 bases short, with 8 bases between. CDR1 is SGHAT and CDR2 is FQNNGV in the germline V gene. CDR3 DNA: TGTGCCAGCAGCTTTCGTTCGGTGAACACTGAAGCTTTCTTT. This translates into CASSFRSVNTEAFF. Full variable domain (outside the CDR3, taken from reference TRBV11-2 and TRBJ1-1): EAGVAQSPRYKIIEKRQSVAFWCNPISGHATLYWYQQILGQGPKLLIQFQNNGVVDDSQLPKDRFSAERLKGVDSTLKIQPAKLEDSAVYLCASSFRSVNTEAFFGQGTRLTVV.

The V call is TRBV7-2, the J call TRBJ2-2, with D tentatively TRBD1 (5 bases). V gave up 1 base and J gave up 8 bases, with 8 bases separating them. CDR3 length equals 13 residues. CDR1 and CDR2 from the germline V gene are SGHTA and FQGNSA. CDR3 in DNA: TGTGCCAGCAGCTTAGAGGGGCGGGGGGAGCTGTTTTTT. Its protein product is CASSLEGRGELFF.

This clone was observed a handful of times. The V and J genes are TRBV11-3 and TRBJ2-7; tentative D call: TRBD1 (5 bases). The V gene's germline CDR1 is SGHNT and CDR2 YENEEA. Trimming pared 5 bases from V and 7 bases from J, leaving 21 bases between. This CDR3 spans 15 amino acids. CDR3 nucleotides: TGTGCCAGCAGCCTCCGGACAAAGACTTCTGGGGAGCAGTACTTC. This gives the protein CASSLRTKTSGEQYF.

This rearrangement joins TRBV28 to TRBJ2-3, with 9 positions matching TRBD1. Germline V gene sequence: CDR1 MDHEN, CDR2 SYDVKM. V lost 11 bases and J lost 4; bases outside the gene matches: 7. The CDR3 sequence is 13 residues long. The CDR3 loop reads CAHWDRVADTQYF. In DNA, the CDR3 is TGTGCCCATTGGGACAGGGTGGCAGATACGCAGTATTTT.

This rearrangement joins TRBV4-1 to TRBJ1-2; 9 bases match TRBD1. CDR3 length: 15 residues. The junction had 5 bases not matched to a gene; V was cut back by 3 bases and J by 3 bases. The germline V gene has CDR1 MGHRA and CDR2 YSYEKL. The CDR3 region is CASSQPDRGDYGYTF. DNA of the CDR3: TGCGCCAGCAGCCAGCCTGACAGGGGGGACTATGGCTACACCTTC.

V and J are TRBV5-1 and TRBJ2-5; 7 bases are a match to TRBD1. The germline CDR1 and CDR2 sequences are SGHRS and YFSETQ. V was clipped by 2 bases and J by 5 bases; unmatched bases: 9. The CDR3 is 15 amino acids. The DNA for the CDR3 is TGCGCCAGCAGCTTAGAGGCAGGGGGTGCGGAGACCCAGTACTTC. As protein: CASSLEAGGAETQYF. Variable domain in full (rest from reference TRBV5-1 and TRBJ2-5): KAGVTQTPRYLIKTRGQQVTLSCSPISGHRSVSWYQQTPGQGLQFLFEYFSETQRNKGNFPGRFSGRQFSNSRSEMNVSTLELGDSALYLCASSLEAGGAETQYFGPGTRLLVL.

The V call is TRBV6-5, the J call TRBJ2-1; D perhaps matches TRBD2 (5 bases). The CDR3 runs 12 residues. CDR1 is MNHEY, CDR2 SVGAGI, per germline. V lost 9 bases, J lost 5 bases, and 11 bases lay in between. CDR3 residues: CASKGANNEQFF. The CDR3 nucleotides are TGTGCCAGTAAGGGAGCCAACAATGAGCAGTTCTTC.

The CDR3 sequence is CATDGGPRETQYF. The CDR3 DNA is TGTGCCACCGACGGGGGTCCACGGGAGACCCAGTACTTC. V is TRBV30 and J is TRBJ2-5; possibly TRBD2 for D (6 bases). Germline loops: CDR1 GTSNPN, CDR2 SVGIG (reference sequence). Trimming left V 8 bases short and J 5 bases short, with 18 bases between. The CDR3 has 13 amino acids.

V is TRBV18 and J is TRBJ1-5; 9 nucleotides align to TRBD1. The CDR3 is made up of 16 amino acids. The germline V gene has CDR1 KGHSH and CDR2 LQKENI. The J segment lost 5 bases and the V segment lost 6 bases, leaving 11 bases of the junction unmatched. CDR3 bases: TGTGCCAGCTCGCCCTTTCGGACAGGGGACCATCAGCCCCAGCATTTT. It is translated as CASSPFRTGDHQPQHF.

This clone was seen a handful of times. The genes are TRBV10-3 and TRBJ1-4; a weak D match, TRBD1 (5 bases). Germline assignment: CDR1 ENHRY and CDR2 SYGVKD. Trimming shortened V by 0 bases and J by 8 bases, and 13 bases separated the two germline ends. The CDR3 length is 15 residues. CDR3 DNA sequence: TGTGCCATCAGTGAGTCAGGGCAGGGAGGGGAAAAACTGTTTTTT. As protein: CAISESGQGGEKLFF.

The genes are TRBV5-6 and TRBJ1-4; D is unclear. This CDR3 is 18 amino acids long. From germline, CDR1 is SGHDT and CDR2 YYEEEE. Trimming cost V 4 bases and J 0 bases, with 19 bases left between them. The CDR3 reads CASSPWTGGRATNEKLFF. CDR3 nucleotides: TGTGCCAGCAGCCCGTGGACGGGAGGAAGAGCAACTAATGAAAAACTGTTTTTT.

The J gene is TRBJ1-3, the V gene TRBV7-2; 7 nucleotides align to TRBD1. Looked up from germline, CDR1 is SGHTA and CDR2 is FQGNSA. This CDR3 contains 15 residues. J lost 4 bases, V lost 3 bases, and 6 bases had no gene match. CDR3 nucleotides: TGTGCCAGCAGCTTTACAGGGGTCTCGGGAAACACCATATATTTT. This encodes CASSFTGVSGNTIYF. Drawing the rest from reference TRBV7-2 and TRBJ1-3, the complete variable domain is GAGVSQSPSNKVTEKGKDVELRCDPISGHTALYWYRQSLGQGLEFLIYFQGNSAPDKSGLPSDRFSAERTGGSVSTLTIQRTQQEDSAVYLCASSFTGVSGNTIYFGEGSWLTVV.

This chain uses TRBV2 with TRBJ2-7; 7 bases match TRBD2. The CDR3 extends over 13 amino acids. Germline V gene data show CDR1 as SNHLY and CDR2 as FYNNEI. V was pared by 1 base and J by 5 bases, with 2 bases of the junction left unmatched. The CDR3 bases are TGTGCCAGCAGTGAAGTCGGGGGGAACGAGCAGTACTTC. Protein product: CASSEVGGNEQYF.

DNA for the CDR3: TGTGCCAGCAGTGAAGCAGAGCGGGGCAAACAAGAGACCCAGTACTTC. Translation: CASSEAERGKQETQYF. The rearrangement uses TRBV6-1 and TRBJ2-5; 7 bases map to TRBD2. The germline V gene has CDR1 MNHNS and CDR2 SASEGT. The length of the CDR3 is 16 residues. The junction had 6 bases not matched to a gene; V was cut back by 0 bases and J by 2 bases.

The chain joins TRBV7-2 to TRBJ1-1; D remains unclear. This CDR3 has 13 residues. Germline V gene lookup returns CDR1 SGHTA and CDR2 FQGNSA. Trimming shortened V by 2 bases and J by 1 base, and 5 bases separated the two germline ends. The CDR3, as DNA: TGTGCCAGCAGCTTAACAGAGAACACTGAAGCTTTCTTT. Translated: CASSLTENTEAFF.

This clone appeared a single time. V usage is TRBV7-2 and J usage is TRBJ1-4; a weak D match, TRBD1 (5 bases). Germline lookup yields CDR1 SGHTA and CDR2 FQGNSA. This CDR3 has 17 amino acids. V lost 5 bases and J lost 6, with 22 bases in between. The CDR3 reads CASSPFWTGGSDEKLFF. Written as DNA, the CDR3 is TGTGCCAGCAGCCCTTTTTGGACGGGGGGGAGTGATGAAAAACTGTTTTTT.

V gene TRBV28 combines with J gene TRBJ2-1, with D tentatively TRBD2 (7 bases). The germline CDR1 and CDR2 sequences are MDHEN and SYDVKM. The CDR3 extends over 16 amino acids. Trimming cost V 6 bases and J 2 bases, with 17 bases left between them. In DNA form, the CDR3 reads TGTGCCAGCAGCCTCCTGGGGGGGGCCACCTACAATGAGCAGTTCTTC. Its protein product is CASSLLGGATYNEQFF.

This chain joins TRBV13 and TRBJ1-6, with 9 bases aligning to TRBD1. Losses at the gene ends were 5 bases for V and 0 bases for J; bases not matched to a gene: 14. Germline CDR1 is PRHDT and CDR2 is FYEKMQ (reference sequence). There are 20 residues in the CDR3. CDR3 nucleotides: TGTGCCAGCAGCAATAGACAGGGACAGGGAGGGGGCTCCTATAATTCACCCCTCCACTTT. It encodes CASSNRQGQGGGSYNSPLHF.

V gene TRBV7-9 combines with J gene TRBJ1-2, with D perhaps matching TRBD1 (6 bases). Germline CDR1 SEHNR, CDR2 FQNEAQ (reference sequence). The CDR3 spans 13 residues. The CDR3 DNA sequence: TGTGCTTCTCTGGGGGACAACCCCTATGGCTACACCTTC. The encoded protein is CASLGDNPYGYTF.

The V call is TRBV30, the J call TRBJ2-7; tentative D call: TRBD1 (8 bases). CDR1 is GTSNPN, CDR2 SVGIG, per germline (reference sequence). CDR3 size: 17 residues. Trimming left V 0 bases short and J 6 bases short, with 24 bases between. Written as DNA, the CDR3 is TGTGCCTGGAGTGTACAGGGGGGGTGCCTTGGGGATTGCGAGCAGTACTTC. Translating it yields CAWSVQGGCLGDCEQYF.

The rearrangement uses TRBV6-5 and TRBJ2-7; no reliable D call. V gave up 0 bases and J gave up 6 bases, with 9 bases separating them. Germline V CDR1 and CDR2: MNHEY, SVGAGI. This CDR3 is built from 13 residues. The chain's CDR3 is CASSYSITGEQYF. For the CDR3, the DNA is TGTGCCAGCAGTTACTCGATCACCGGCGAGCAGTACTTC.

With regard to this clone: Other nucleotide sequences in the sample specify the same CDR3. The chain combines TRBV10-3 with TRBJ2-7; 9 nucleotides agree with TRBD1. V gave up 5 bases and J gave up 6 bases; unmatched junction bases: 5. Germline CDR1 is ENHRY and CDR2 is SYGVKD. The CDR3 sequence is 13 residues long. CDR3 sequence reads: CAISLGQGLEQYF. In DNA form, the CDR3 reads TGTGCCATCAGTCTGGGACAGGGACTCGAGCAGTACTTC.

V gene TRBV5-1 combines with J gene TRBJ2-3; possibly TRBD1 for D (6 bases). The CDR3 contains 15 residues. Germline V gene lookup returns CDR1 SGHRS and CDR2 YFSETQ. V was shortened by 4 bases and J by 1 base, with 13 bases between the two germline ends. The CDR3 is CASSPQQGRTDTQYF. In DNA form, the CDR3 reads TGCGCCAGCAGCCCGCAACAGGGCCGCACAGATACGCAGTATTTT.

The genes are TRBV5-4 and TRBJ2-3; D call uncertain. There are 12 residues in the CDR3. V was cut by 4 bases and J by 4 bases, with 7 bases left in between. Germline V gene sequence: CDR1 SGHNT, CDR2 YYREEE (reference sequence). This chain's CDR3 is CASSPPSDTQYF. The CDR3 region has the DNA TGTGCCAGCAGCCCCCCTTCAGATACGCAGTATTTT.

DNA of the CDR3: TGCGCCAGCAGCCAAGGGGGTAGCGGGGATACGCAGTATTTT. Its translation: CASSQGGSGDTQYF. The J gene is TRBJ2-3, the V gene TRBV4-3, with TRBD2 identical over 7 bases. The V gene's germline CDR1 is LGHNA and CDR2 YSLEER. V gave up 1 base and J gave up 6 bases; unmatched junction bases: 4. The CDR3 extends over 14 amino acids.